The T cell receptor beta chain described here comes from a study of regulatory T cells in long-lasting Graves disease. Time point: newly diagnosed GD, antithyroid drugs for less than 3 months. The TCR library was made from RNA extracted from PBMCs. Investigators prepared the TCR beta libraries by applying iRepertoire HTBI primers and Arm-PCR of CDR3 regions. Each CDR3 protein gets one entry after TCRdb re-called the multiplex PCR reads with MiXCR. Among hundreds of thousands of distinct CDR3 sequences, more than 10% were seen once, and the ten largest hold around 10%. Germline V CDR1 and CDR2: SEHNR, FQNEAQ (reference sequence). CDR3 size: 12 residues. Trimming took off 3 bases at V and 12 bases at J, with 12 bases between the two ends. These data also formed part of another study, on T cells in Graves' hyperthyroidism and ophthalmopathy. That report notes: Patients aged 18 to 65 had newly diagnosed hyperthyroidism that had lasted under 2 months.

The receptor was isolated from a woman aged 30 to 39 with Graves disease. This chain uses TRBV7-9 with TRBJ2-1, with D tentatively TRBD2 (6 bases). This specimen was peripheral blood mononuclear cells (PBMCs), taken at new diagnosis, from a patient treated with antithyroid drugs. The CDR3 DNA reads TGTGCCAGCAGCTTTCCCGGGACTGGGCAGTTCTTC. Its translation is CASSFPGTGQFF.